A selection of T cell receptor beta chains follows, all from one sample in a study of shared clonotypes between healthy human individuals. This table comes from immunoSEQ multiplex PCR, and its TCRdb copy is limited to in-frame clones, with some not included. The profile shows around 700,000 clones, under 80% of them singletons. Sequenced input: memory CD4+ T cells sorted from blood. The source of these receptors is a woman under 40 in good health. The CDR3 runs from the conserved cysteine through the conserved F or W. The D gene is left open where the match is weak. Part of the rows lack a size; the others show once, few, many or a class for expanded clones.

v_gene: TRBV19; abundance: .; j_gene: TRBJ1-3; d_gene: .; CDR3nt: TGTGCCAGTAGCCATAGGGCCAGGGTCGAAGGAAACACCATATATTTT; CDR3aa: CASSHRARVEGNTIYF
v_gene: TRBV5-4; abundance: .; j_gene: TRBJ1-4; d_gene: .; CDR3nt: TGTGCCAGCAGCTTAGAATCAACAGGTTCGGTTGAAAAACTGTTTTTT; CDR3aa: CASSLESTGSVEKLFF
v_gene: TRBV6-5; abundance: .; j_gene: TRBJ1-1; d_gene: TRBD1; CDR3nt: TGTGCCAGCAGTGACAGGGGGGGTCGAACTGAAGCTTTCTTT; CDR3aa: CASSDRGGRTEAFF
v_gene: TRBV28; abundance: few; j_gene: TRBJ1-2; d_gene: TRBD1; CDR3nt: TGTGCCAGCAGTCCACAGGGGGACTATGGCTACACCTTC; CDR3aa: CASSPQGDYGYTF
v_gene: TRBV2; abundance: .; j_gene: TRBJ2-3; d_gene: TRBD2; CDR3nt: TGTGCCAGCAGGGGGGGTAGCGGGACCTGGGATACGCAGTATTTT; CDR3aa: CASRGGSGTWDTQYF
v_gene: TRBV5-1; abundance: .; j_gene: TRBJ1-1; d_gene: TRBD1; CDR3nt: TGCGCCAGCAGCTTGGGTTGGGACAGGGACGCTTTCTTT; CDR3aa: CASSLGWDRDAFF
v_gene: TRBV7-2; abundance: .; j_gene: TRBJ1-2; d_gene: TRBD1; CDR3nt: TGTGCCAGCAGCAATTTTCTGACAGGGGCCTATGGCTACACCTTC; CDR3aa: CASSNFLTGAYGYTF
v_gene: TRBV19; abundance: .; j_gene: TRBJ1-5; d_gene: .; CDR3nt: TGTGCCAGTATTCCCCACCCCAGGAACAATCAGCCCCAGCATTTT; CDR3aa: CASIPHPRNNQPQHF
v_gene: TRBV5-4; abundance: .; j_gene: TRBJ1-1; d_gene: .; CDR3nt: TGTGCCAGCGCCCGAGGGGGGGACTACGGTGAAGCTTTCTTT; CDR3aa: CASARGGDYGEAFF
v_gene: TRBV4-1; abundance: .; j_gene: TRBJ1-5; d_gene: .; CDR3nt: TGCGCCAGCAGCCAGCTCTCTGGTGGTCAGCCCCAGCATTTT; CDR3aa: CASSQLSGGQPQHF
v_gene: TRBV25-1; abundance: .; j_gene: TRBJ2-2; d_gene: .; CDR3nt: TGTGCCAGCAGCCCGGGGACCTCGAACACCGGGGAGCTGTTTTTT; CDR3aa: CASSPGTSNTGELFF
v_gene: TRBV10-2; abundance: .; j_gene: TRBJ1-5; d_gene: .; CDR3nt: TGCGCCACCGCAGGGAGCAGGGTCAATCAGCCCCAGCATTTT; CDR3aa: CATAGSRVNQPQHF
v_gene: TRBV11-2; abundance: .; j_gene: TRBJ2-5; d_gene: .; CDR3nt: TGTGCCAGCAGCTTAGGTATCGCAGGGGCTAGGTCAGAGACCCAGTACTTC; CDR3aa: CASSLGIAGARSETQYF
v_gene: TRBV10-1; abundance: .; j_gene: TRBJ2-1; d_gene: TRBD2; CDR3nt: TGCGCCAGCAGCCCTTTGACTAGCGGTGAGCAGTTCTTC; CDR3aa: CASSPLTSGEQFF
v_gene: TRBV30; abundance: .; j_gene: TRBJ2-1; d_gene: TRBD2; CDR3nt: TGTGCCTGGAGTGTACCCGGGACTAGCGGGACGTGGGCCAAATACAATGAGCAGTTCTTC; CDR3aa: CAWSVPGTSGTWAKYNEQFF
v_gene: TRBV7-9; abundance: .; j_gene: TRBJ1-2; d_gene: .; CDR3nt: TGTGCCAGCAGCTTAGCAGGAGGCAGGCTACACTATGGCTACACCTTC; CDR3aa: CASSLAGGRLHYGYTF
v_gene: TRBV28; abundance: .; j_gene: TRBJ2-3; d_gene: TRBD2; CDR3nt: TGTGCCAGCAGTTTGCTAGCGGGTCCCGTGGATACGCAGTATTTT; CDR3aa: CASSLLAGPVDTQYF
v_gene: TRBV6-6; abundance: .; j_gene: TRBJ2-1; d_gene: .; CDR3nt: TGTGCCAGCAGGTTTGAAGACTCCTACAATGAGCAGTTCTTC; CDR3aa: CASRFEDSYNEQFF
v_gene: TRBV2; abundance: few; j_gene: TRBJ2-6; d_gene: .; CDR3nt: TGTGCCAGCGATGACAACTCTGGGGCCAACGTCCTGACTTTC; CDR3aa: CASDDNSGANVLTF
v_gene: TRBV28; abundance: .; j_gene: TRBJ1-4; d_gene: .; CDR3nt: TGTGCCACCCGGTCTGGCCATGAAAAACTGTTTTTT; CDR3aa: CATRSGHEKLFF
v_gene: TRBV19; abundance: .; j_gene: TRBJ1-2; d_gene: .; CDR3nt: TGTGCCAGTAGCCCCCGAGGGCCCGGCTACACCTTC; CDR3aa: CASSPRGPGYTF
v_gene: TRBV27; abundance: .; j_gene: TRBJ2-3; d_gene: .; CDR3nt: TGTGCCAGCAGGGGCCTGTTGTGGACAGATACGCAGTATTTT; CDR3aa: CASRGLLWTDTQYF
v_gene: TRBV6-5; abundance: few; j_gene: TRBJ2-2; d_gene: .; CDR3nt: TGTGCCAGCAGTACATCCGGGACCACCGGGGAGCTGTTTTTT; CDR3aa: CASSTSGTTGELFF
v_gene: TRBV7-2; abundance: .; j_gene: TRBJ2-3; d_gene: .; CDR3nt: TGTGCCAGCAGCTTAGTGGCGACAGGATACACAGATACGCAGTATTTT; CDR3aa: CASSLVATGYTDTQYF
v_gene: TRBV4-1; abundance: .; j_gene: TRBJ2-7; d_gene: TRBD1; CDR3nt: TGCGCCAGCAGCCCTAGACAGGGGACCAACGAGCAGTACTTC; CDR3aa: CASSPRQGTNEQYF
v_gene: TRBV6-5; abundance: .; j_gene: TRBJ1-2; d_gene: .; CDR3nt: TGTGCCAGCAGTTACGACGGTGGTTATGGCTACACCTTC; CDR3aa: CASSYDGGYGYTF
v_gene: TRBV27; abundance: .; j_gene: TRBJ2-6; d_gene: .; CDR3nt: TGTGCCAGCAGTCCAACCGACAACTCTGGGGCCAACGTCCTGACTTTC; CDR3aa: CASSPTDNSGANVLTF
v_gene: TRBV6-5; abundance: .; j_gene: TRBJ1-5; d_gene: .; CDR3nt: TGTGCCAGCAAGGGTCAACAGGGAATCAATCAGCCCCAGCATTTT; CDR3aa: CASKGQQGINQPQHF
v_gene: TRBV5-4; abundance: once; j_gene: TRBJ2-7; d_gene: .; CDR3nt: TGTGCCAGCAGCTCGACGACAGGAACATACGAGCAGTACTTC; CDR3aa: CASSSTTGTYEQYF
v_gene: TRBV5-1; abundance: once; j_gene: TRBJ2-7; d_gene: .; CDR3nt: TGCGCCAGCAGCTTGGCCGGCTCGGGACGGGCCCAGTACGAGCAGTACTTC; CDR3aa: CASSLAGSGRAQYEQYF
v_gene: TRBV20-1; abundance: .; j_gene: TRBJ1-1; d_gene: .; CDR3nt: TGCAGTGCTAGGCGGAACACTGAAGCTTTCTTT; CDR3aa: CSARRNTEAFF
v_gene: TRBV5-1; abundance: .; j_gene: TRBJ2-3; d_gene: TRBD1; CDR3nt: TGCGCCAGCAGCCCAACCCCGGGGACAGGGGGTGCAGATACGCAGTATTTT; CDR3aa: CASSPTPGTGGADTQYF
v_gene: TRBV9; abundance: .; j_gene: TRBJ2-3; d_gene: .; CDR3nt: TGTGCCAGCAGCGTAGCCCCCGTGAGCACAGATACGCAGTATTTT; CDR3aa: CASSVAPVSTDTQYF
v_gene: TRBV30; abundance: few; j_gene: TRBJ2-1; d_gene: .; CDR3nt: TGTGCCTGGAAGGACAGAGACAATGAGCAGTTCTTC; CDR3aa: CAWKDRDNEQFF
v_gene: TRBV5-1; abundance: .; j_gene: TRBJ2-3; d_gene: .; CDR3nt: TGCGCCAGCAACTTGGGACGGGGACCCACAGATACGCAGTATTTT; CDR3aa: CASNLGRGPTDTQYF
v_gene: TRBV5-5; abundance: .; j_gene: TRBJ2-1; d_gene: TRBD2; CDR3nt: TGTGCCAGCAGCTTGGGGGCCGGGACTAGACCTCACAATGAGCAGTTCTTC; CDR3aa: CASSLGAGTRPHNEQFF
v_gene: TRBV2; abundance: .; j_gene: TRBJ1-4; d_gene: .; CDR3nt: TGTGCCAGCGGGTACGAGGAAAAACTGTTTTTT; CDR3aa: CASGYEEKLFF
v_gene: TRBV11-2; abundance: few; j_gene: TRBJ1-2; d_gene: .; CDR3nt: TGTGCCAGCAGCTTAGATGGGGAACCCTGGGGCTACACCTTC; CDR3aa: CASSLDGEPWGYTF
v_gene: TRBV6-5; abundance: .; j_gene: TRBJ2-1; d_gene: .; CDR3nt: TGTGCCAGCAGCCTTACACGTTACAATGAGCAGTTCTTC; CDR3aa: CASSLTRYNEQFF
v_gene: TRBV7-7; abundance: .; j_gene: TRBJ2-5; d_gene: .; CDR3nt: TGTGCCAGCAGCCCCTATGGCGAACAAGAGACCCAGTACTTC; CDR3aa: CASSPYGEQETQYF
v_gene: TRBV14; abundance: .; j_gene: TRBJ2-1; d_gene: .; CDR3nt: TGTGCCAGCAGCCAACTCCTCTCGAGCTCCTACAATGAGCAGTTCTTC; CDR3aa: CASSQLLSSSYNEQFF
v_gene: TRBV7-2; abundance: .; j_gene: TRBJ2-3; d_gene: .; CDR3nt: TGTGCCAGCGGACCCTCTTCGGATACGCAGTATTTT; CDR3aa: CASGPSSDTQYF
v_gene: TRBV29-1; abundance: .; j_gene: TRBJ1-1; d_gene: .; CDR3nt: TGCAGCGTTGAGCAACAGGGGAACACTGAAGCTTTCTTT; CDR3aa: CSVEQQGNTEAFF
v_gene: TRBV7-9; abundance: .; j_gene: TRBJ2-3; d_gene: TRBD2; CDR3nt: TGTGCCAGCAGCCCACCCCGGGGGGGCGGCACAGATACGCAGTATTTT; CDR3aa: CASSPPRGGGTDTQYF
v_gene: TRBV6-1; abundance: .; j_gene: TRBJ2-1; d_gene: TRBD2; CDR3nt: TGTGCCAGCAGTACCGGGACTAGCAATGAGCAGTTCTTC; CDR3aa: CASSTGTSNEQFF
v_gene: TRBV28; abundance: .; j_gene: TRBJ1-2; d_gene: .; CDR3nt: TGTGCCAGCAGCCACAGGGTTGGCTACACCTTC; CDR3aa: CASSHRVGYTF
v_gene: TRBV7-3; abundance: .; j_gene: TRBJ2-3; d_gene: .; CDR3nt: TGTGCCAGCAGCTTTTTGGGGGGCACAGATACGCAGTATTTT; CDR3aa: CASSFLGGTDTQYF
v_gene: TRBV5-1; abundance: many; j_gene: TRBJ2-3; d_gene: TRBD2; CDR3nt: TGCGCCAGCAGCTTGTCTAGCGGGAGTTTAGATACGCAGTATTTT; CDR3aa: CASSLSSGSLDTQYF
v_gene: TRBV15; abundance: many; j_gene: TRBJ2-3; d_gene: TRBD2; CDR3nt: TGTGCCACCAGCGGGGCACTAGCGGGGAGAGGCGATACGCAGTATTTT; CDR3aa: CATSGALAGRGDTQYF
v_gene: TRBV7-5; abundance: .; j_gene: TRBJ2-7; d_gene: .; CDR3nt: TGTGTCAGAAGCTTAGGACTAGCGGGAGAACAACCCAAGGCCTACGAGCAGTACTTC; CDR3aa: CVRSLGLAGEQPKAYEQYF
v_gene: TRBV27; abundance: .; j_gene: TRBJ2-6; d_gene: .; CDR3nt: TGTGCCAGCAGTTTACTGGGGGCCAACGTCCTGACTTTC; CDR3aa: CASSLLGANVLTF
v_gene: TRBV27; abundance: once; j_gene: TRBJ1-1; d_gene: TRBD1; CDR3nt: TGTGCCAGCAGCCCCGGGACAGGGTACTCCACTGAAGCTTTCTTT; CDR3aa: CASSPGTGYSTEAFF
v_gene: TRBV30; abundance: few; j_gene: TRBJ1-1; d_gene: .; CDR3nt: TGTGCCTGGACTGGGACGGCGAACACTGAAGCTTTCTTT; CDR3aa: CAWTGTANTEAFF
v_gene: TRBV6-6; abundance: .; j_gene: TRBJ1-4; d_gene: .; CDR3nt: TGTGCCAGCAGTTACTCGATCGGGGGAATCGAAAAACTGTTTTTT; CDR3aa: CASSYSIGGIEKLFF
v_gene: TRBV5-1; abundance: .; j_gene: TRBJ2-7; d_gene: TRBD2; CDR3nt: TGCGCCAGCAGCTTGATCGGACTAGCGGGAGGCGAGCAGTACTTC; CDR3aa: CASSLIGLAGGEQYF
v_gene: TRBV5-6; abundance: few; j_gene: TRBJ1-3; d_gene: .; CDR3nt: TGTGCCAGCAGCTTCCTTACCGCGGGAAACACCATATATTTT; CDR3aa: CASSFLTAGNTIYF
v_gene: TRBV4-1; abundance: .; j_gene: TRBJ2-7; d_gene: .; CDR3nt: TGCGCCAGCAGCCAATTGTTTCAGGGTCTGTCGGAGCAGTACTTC; CDR3aa: CASSQLFQGLSEQYF
v_gene: TRBV5-1; abundance: .; j_gene: TRBJ1-1; d_gene: TRBD1; CDR3nt: TGCGCCAGCCGCCCGAAGACAGGGATGAACACTGAAGCTTTCTTT; CDR3aa: CASRPKTGMNTEAFF
v_gene: TRBV4-1; abundance: few; j_gene: TRBJ2-7; d_gene: TRBD2; CDR3nt: TGCGCCAGCAGCCTCGGGACTAGCGGGGGGACCTACGAGCAGTACTTC; CDR3aa: CASSLGTSGGTYEQYF
v_gene: TRBV9; abundance: .; j_gene: TRBJ2-1; d_gene: .; CDR3nt: TGTGCCAGCAGCCCCCGGACAGATTCAATGAAGCAGTTCTTC; CDR3aa: CASSPRTDSMKQFF